The 28 T cell receptor beta chains given below trace back to one sample, sequenced in a study of cytomegalovirus exposure and HLA in healthy donors. Amplification used 60 Vbeta primers and 13 Jbeta primers. Using immunoSEQ multiplex PCR, the repertoire was profiled, and TCRdb retains in-frame clones only, with some absent. The sample consists of 50,000 to 70,000 clones, approximately 83% of them appearing once. Material for sequencing was PBMCs. All receptors derive from a human donor in good health.

The gene calls are TRBV28 and TRBJ1-2; 7 nucleotides agree with TRBD1. The CDR3 covers 13 residues. Germline trimming cut 6 bases from V and 7 bases from J; bases unmatched to any gene: 8. Germline V gene data show CDR1 as MDHEN and CDR2 as SYDVKM. The CDR3 reads CASRGQNRLGYTF. For the CDR3, the DNA is TGTGCCAGCAGGGGACAGAACCGACTTGGCTACACCTTC.

The rearrangement joins TRBV19 to TRBJ1-2, with 8 positions matching TRBD1. Germline lookup yields CDR1 LNHDA and CDR2 SQIVND (reference sequence). V shed 3 bases, J shed 8 bases, and the junction held 11 bases outside the gene matches. The length of the CDR3 is 15 residues. DNA of the CDR3: TGTGCCAGTAGTATTCCCCCGACAGGGGCGGCCGGCTACACCTTC. This gives the protein CASSIPPTGAAGYTF.

This chain links TRBV30 with TRBJ1-2, with D tentatively TRBD1 (6 bases). Trimming left V 5 bases short and J 2 bases short, with 9 bases between. The CDR3 totals 12 residues. CDR1 is GTSNPN and CDR2 is SVGIG in the germline V gene (reference sequence). CDR3 loop: CAWGQTNYGYTF. CDR3 sequence (DNA): TGTGCCTGGGGACAGACAAACTATGGCTACACCTTC.

The CDR3 region is CASSSQGTAFSYEQYF. The CDR3 DNA is TGTGCCAGCAGCTCCCAGGGGACAGCCTTCTCCTACGAGCAGTACTTC. The chain carries TRBV5-6 and TRBJ2-7; the match to TRBD1 covers 7 bases. The V segment lost 3 bases and the J segment 0 bases; nucleotides outside the gene matches: 9. The length of the CDR3 is 16 residues. CDR1 is SGHDT, CDR2 YYEEEE, per germline.

The chain links TRBV30 to TRBJ1-1; 7 nucleotides match TRBD1. The V gene end was trimmed by 2 bases and the J gene end by 11 bases; junction bases not matched to a gene: 5. This CDR3 comprises 11 residues. Germline-derived CDR1 and CDR2 are GTSNPN and SVGIG (reference sequence). This CDR3 is CAWSRTGEAFF. The CDR3, as DNA: TGTGCCTGGAGTCGCACAGGGGAGGCTTTCTTT.

The CDR3: CASSAGGGYTF. Written as DNA, the CDR3 is TGCGCCAGCAGTGCCGGGGGAGGCTACACCTTC. The rearrangement links TRBV10-1 to TRBJ1-2; tentatively, D is TRBD1 (5 bases). CDR3 size: 11 residues. The V gene's germline CDR1 is WNHNN and CDR2 SYGVQD (reference sequence). Trimming took off 4 bases at V and 8 bases at J, with 8 bases between the two ends.

The sample holds a few counts of this clone. The J gene is TRBJ1-6, the V gene TRBV30; 10 positions agree with TRBD1. The CDR3 runs to 13 residues. V shed 3 bases, J shed 8 bases, and the junction held 1 base outside the gene matches. Looked up from germline, CDR1 is GTSNPN and CDR2 is SVGIG (reference sequence). The CDR3 sequence is CAWRGTGDSPLHF. CDR3 coding DNA: TGTGCCTGGAGGGGGACAGGGGATTCACCCCTCCACTTT.

This chain connects TRBV5-1 to TRBJ1-2; TRBD1 might be the D (5 bases). Germline assignment: CDR1 SGHRS and CDR2 YFSETQ. The length of the CDR3 is 13 residues. Trimming pared 4 bases from V and 7 bases from J, leaving 14 bases between. The CDR3 region has the DNA TGCGCCAGCAGCCCTGGGGGGAGAGGTGGCTACACCTTC. Translated: CASSPGGRGGYTF.

This chain joins TRBV10-3 and TRBJ2-4, with TRBD2 matching 14 bases. The CDR3 extends over 16 amino acids. Per germline, CDR1 ENHRY and CDR2 SYGVKD. Trimming removed 10 bases from V and 2 bases from J; junction bases left unmatched: 7. The CDR3 loop reads CARAGTSGGSKNIQYF. CDR3 DNA sequence: TGTGCCAGGGCCGGGACTAGCGGGGGTTCCAAAAACATTCAGTACTTC.

This chain links TRBV6-6 with TRBJ1-1, with D possibly being TRBD1 (5 bases). The CDR3 is made up of 12 amino acids. Germline CDR1 is MNHNY and CDR2 is SVGAGI (reference sequence). V was trimmed by 8 bases and J by 5 bases, leaving 12 bases between them. The CDR3 reads CASGRGGTEAFF. The DNA of the CDR3 is TGTGCCAGCGGGCGTGGGGGGACTGAAGCTTTCTTT.

This chain connects TRBV2 to TRBJ1-4, with TRBD1 identical over 8 bases. Trimming cost V 5 bases and J 5 bases; bases outside gene matches: 1. The CDR3 has 13 residues. CDR1 and CDR2 (germline): SNHLY, FYNNEI. CDR3 nucleotides: TGTGCCAGCAGTCGACAGGGGAATGAAAAACTGTTTTTT. It encodes CASSRQGNEKLFF.

This clone was seen a handful of times. This chain joins TRBV7-9 and TRBJ2-2; 7 bases agree with TRBD2. CDR1 and CDR2 from the germline V gene are SEHNR and FQNEAQ (reference sequence). Germline trimming cut 1 base from V and 1 base from J; bases unmatched to any gene: 6. This CDR3 comprises 17 residues. CDR3: CASSLEGRGRNTGELFF. The CDR3 DNA sequence: TGTGCCAGCAGCTTAGAAGGTCGCGGGAGGAACACCGGGGAGCTGTTTTTT.

The CDR3 sequence: CASSPPGGFNEKLFF. In nucleotides, the CDR3 is TGTGCCAGCAGTCCCCCTGGCGGATTTAATGAAAAACTGTTTTTT. The chain recombines TRBV28 with TRBJ1-4; D gene uncertain. The germline gives CDR1 MDHEN, CDR2 SYDVKM. CDR3 length equals 15 residues. The V and J ends lost 5 bases and 4 bases respectively, with 14 bases between them.

The rearrangement uses TRBV5-1 and TRBJ2-7; D unresolved. The V end was cut by 4 bases, the J end by 3 bases, with 14 bases between. Germline V CDR1 and CDR2: SGHRS, YFSETQ. The CDR3 is 14 residues long. CDR3 protein: CASSPQTASYEQYF. The CDR3 DNA reads as TGCGCCAGCAGCCCCCAGACCGCTAGCTACGAGCAGTACTTC.

The chain uses TRBV9 and TRBJ1-5; 12 bases map to TRBD1. Germline V lookup: CDR1 SGDLS, CDR2 YYNGEE. This CDR3 is 15 amino acids long. V shed 3 bases, J shed 5 bases, and the junction held 3 bases outside the gene matches. This CDR3 is CASSGGQGAYQPQHF. CDR3 coding DNA: TGTGCCAGCAGCGGGGGACAGGGGGCCTATCAGCCCCAGCATTTT.

This rearrangement joins TRBV2 to TRBJ2-2; TRBD1 is a possible D gene (8 bases). Germline CDR1 reads SNHLY; CDR2 reads FYNNEI. This CDR3 is built from 17 residues. V gave up 6 bases and J gave up 6 bases, with 23 bases separating them. The CDR3: CASRDPVTGGRAGELFF. CDR3 coding DNA: TGTGCCAGCAGAGACCCGGTCACAGGGGGGAGGGCCGGGGAGCTGTTTTTT.

This chain connects TRBV5-4 to TRBJ1-1; D call uncertain. This CDR3 has 13 amino acids. Germline V lookup: CDR1 SGHNT, CDR2 YYREEE (reference sequence). The V gene lost 4 bases and the J gene lost 2 bases, with 9 bases spanning the gap. CDR3 in amino acids: CASSRDINTEAFF. The CDR3 nucleotides are TGTGCCAGCAGCCGCGACATTAACACTGAAGCTTTCTTT.

The chain recombines TRBV5-6 with TRBJ1-4, with D tentatively TRBD1 (6 bases). The V gene's germline CDR1 is SGHDT and CDR2 YYEEEE. CDR3 length: 16 amino acids. The V end lost 3 bases, the J end lost 8 bases, and 20 bases lay between the germline ends. The CDR3 protein is CASSSLDGGHGEKLFF. The CDR3 region has the DNA TGTGCCAGCAGCTCACTCGACGGGGGGCACGGGGAAAAACTGTTTTTT.

The chain links TRBV30 to TRBJ2-7; D is perhaps TRBD2 (7 bases). The CDR3 covers 14 residues. The germline V gene has CDR1 GTSNPN and CDR2 SVGIG (reference sequence). Trimming shortened V by 3 bases and J by 2 bases, and 14 bases separated the two germline ends. DNA of the CDR3: TGTGCCTGGAGCTCAACGGGGGGCCCCTACGAGCAGTACTTC. Encoded protein: CAWSSTGGPYEQYF.

The gene calls are TRBV11-2 and TRBJ1-4; 7 bases match TRBD1. The CDR3 runs 15 residues. V lost 6 bases and J lost 4; bases outside the gene matches: 8. CDR1 is SGHAT and CDR2 is FQNNGV in the germline V gene. The CDR3 DNA is TGTGCCAGCAGATGGGGGGACAGCTTTAATGAAAAACTGTTTTTT. This codes for CASRWGDSFNEKLFF.

The rearrangement uses TRBV5-1 and TRBJ2-2; D gene unclear. CDR3 length equals 13 residues. V was cut by 0 bases and J by 4 bases, with 4 bases left in between. Germline V gives CDR1 SGHRS, CDR2 YFSETQ. CDR3 protein: CASSLGATGELFF. The CDR3 nucleotides are TGCGCCAGCAGCTTGGGGGCCACCGGGGAGCTGTTTTTT. Full variable domain (missing parts from reference TRBV5-1 and TRBJ2-2): KAGVTQTPRYLIKTRGQQVTLSCSPISGHRSVSWYQQTPGQGLQFLFEYFSETQRNKGNFPGRFSGRQFSNSRSEMNVSTLELGDSALYLCASSLGATGELFFGEGSRLTVL.

J is TRBJ2-5 and V is TRBV18; D possibly corresponds to TRBD1 (6 bases). The V end was cut by 0 bases, the J end by 2 bases, with 10 bases between. The CDR3 consists of 15 residues. The germline gives CDR1 KGHSH, CDR2 LQKENI. CDR3 DNA: TGTGCCAGCTCACCACCTGGACAGCATCAAGAGACCCAGTACTTC. Protein product: CASSPPGQHQETQYF.

The rearrangement uses TRBV29-1 and TRBJ2-1, with 8 bases matching TRBD2. The germline V gene encodes CDR1 SQVTM and CDR2 ANQGSEA. This CDR3 has 16 residues. V shed 4 bases and J 3 bases; nucleotides not matched to a gene: 11. The chain's CDR3 is CSVVVGTSGNYNEQFF. For the CDR3, the DNA is TGCAGCGTTGTTGTGGGCACTAGCGGAAACTACAATGAGCAGTTCTTC.

The V gene is TRBV5-4, the J gene TRBJ2-5; D perhaps matches TRBD2 (6 bases). CDR3 length: 14 amino acids. Deletions cut 0 bases from V and 1 base from J, with 7 bases between. CDR1 is SGHNT and CDR2 is YYREEE in the germline V gene (reference sequence). CDR3 sequence: CASSLAGSQETQYF. The DNA for the CDR3 is TGTGCCAGCAGCTTGGCCGGGAGCCAAGAGACCCAGTACTTC.

The chain combines TRBV5-4 with TRBJ2-7, with 7 nucleotides matching TRBD1. Unmatched junction bases numbered 3, after V lost 3 bases and J lost 0 bases. Germline loops: CDR1 SGHNT, CDR2 YYREEE (reference sequence). This CDR3 contains 14 residues. The CDR3 spells CASSSTGISYEQYF. The CDR3 DNA is TGTGCCAGCAGCTCGACAGGGATCTCCTACGAGCAGTACTTC.

The chain couples TRBV11-2 to TRBJ2-1; TRBD2 aligns across 11 bases. CDR3 length equals 18 residues. J was trimmed by 0 bases and V by 1 base; bases with no gene match: 5. Germline values: CDR1 SGHAT, CDR2 FQNNGV. The DNA of the CDR3 is TGTGCCAGCAGCTTAGTGGGGACTAGCGGACTCTCCTACAATGAGCAGTTCTTC. As protein: CASSLVGTSGLSYNEQFF. The full variable domain, completed using reference TRBV11-2 and TRBJ2-1, is EAGVAQSPRYKIIEKRQSVAFWCNPISGHATLYWYQQILGQGPKLLIQFQNNGVVDDSQLPKDRFSAERLKGVDSTLKIQPAKLEDSAVYLCASSLVGTSGLSYNEQFFGPGTRLTVL.

The chain has TRBV7-9 and TRBJ2-3; TRBD2 is a possible D gene (6 bases). Germline V gene lookup returns CDR1 SEHNR and CDR2 FQNEAQ (reference sequence). The CDR3 loop spans 16 amino acids. Trimming left V 5 bases short and J 2 bases short, with 17 bases between. CDR3: CASSLRGLPHTDTQYF. The CDR3 DNA follows: TGTGCCAGCAGCCTCCGGGGACTCCCCCACACAGATACGCAGTATTTT.

V and J are TRBV7-8 and TRBJ2-5, with D unresolved. The CDR3 spans 13 residues. Deletions cut 3 bases from V and 5 bases from J, with 10 bases between. Germline loops: CDR1 SGHVS, CDR2 FQNEAQ. CDR3 region: CASSLSAQETQYF. Written as DNA, the CDR3 is TGTGCCAGCAGCTTGAGCGCCCAGGAGACCCAGTACTTC. Full variable domain (rest looked up from reference TRBV7-8 and TRBJ2-5): GAGVSQSPRYKVAKRGQDVALRCDPISGHVSLFWYQQALGQGPEFLTYFQNEAQLDKSGLPSDRFFAERPEGSVSTLKIQRTQQEDSAVYLCASSLSAQETQYFGPGTRLLVL.